This T cell receptor beta chain originates from a study of PD-1 blockade in classical Hodgkin lymphoma. The study's findings and limits: Newly diagnosed patients were said to have less baseline TCR diversity than healthy donors did. Researchers reported that CD4+ TCR diversity, though not CD8+, rose significantly by C4D1.

CDR1 is SEHNR, CDR2 FQNEAQ, per germline (reference sequence). Trimming left V 5 bases short and J 0 bases short, with 3 bases between. CDR3 size: 12 residues. In the case of this clone: Its antigen is unknown.

Every single patient, without exception, relapsed after autologous stem cell transplantation, and brentuximab vedotin exposure varied. Data came from immunoSEQ multiplex PCR; TCRdb stores just in-frame clones and leaves some out. The table lists 45,000 to 55,000 clones, 81% of them singletons, with around 17% in the top ten. The TCR sequence derives from a human donor with classical Hodgkin lymphoma. This sample comprised peripheral blood mononuclear cells (PBMCs), obtained at baseline. The chain carries TRBV7-9 and TRBJ2-3; D gene uncertain. DNA of the CDR3: TGTGCCAGCAGCCCTAGCACAGATACGCAGTATTTT. As protein: CASSPSTDTQYF.